This TCR beta chain was recorded in a study of cytomegalovirus exposure and HLA in healthy donors. Study background: Ancestry clustering placed 81% of roughly 410 genotyped donors in the Caucasian-associated cluster. Regarding the study as a whole: Segments of the TCR beta V type were, in most cases, productive about 90% or about 30% of the time in an earlier analysis. What a later analysis reportedly showed was that an Asian-associated ancestry cluster had fewer N-insertions than the approximately 700-donor mean.

To note about this clone: The antigen remains unidentified.

Per the germline V gene, CDR1 is SNHLY and CDR2 is FYNNEI. The CDR3 has 12 amino acids. V dropped 7 bases and J dropped 3 bases, with 9 bases sitting between them. Researchers ran the PCR with 60 Vbeta and 13 Jbeta primers. Clones were sequenced by immunoSEQ multiplex PCR, and TCRdb holds only the in-frame ones, with some missing. The data contain around 150,000 clones, 60% to 80% of them seen just once; the ten biggest clones take up 0.85% to 1%. Sample: PBMCs. This TCR derives from a woman aged 45-60 years in good health and CMV-seropositive. J is TRBJ2-5 and V is TRBV2, with D unclear. For the CDR3, the DNA is TGTGCCAGCACCCCACTAAAAGAGACCCAGTACTTC. Its protein product is CASTPLKETQYF.